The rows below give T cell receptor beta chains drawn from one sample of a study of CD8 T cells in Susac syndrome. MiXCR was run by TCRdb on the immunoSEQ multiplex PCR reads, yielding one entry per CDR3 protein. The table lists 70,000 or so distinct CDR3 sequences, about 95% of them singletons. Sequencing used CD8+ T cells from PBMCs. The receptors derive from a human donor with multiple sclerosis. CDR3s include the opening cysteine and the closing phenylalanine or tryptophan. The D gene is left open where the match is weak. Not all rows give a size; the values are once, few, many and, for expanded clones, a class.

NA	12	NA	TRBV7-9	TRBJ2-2	TGTGCCAGCAGCTCCGGGGTCGGGGAGCTGTTTTTT	CASSSGVGELFF
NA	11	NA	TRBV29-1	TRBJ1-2	TGCAGCGTTGACGGAAATGATGGCTACACCTTC	CSVDGNDGYTF
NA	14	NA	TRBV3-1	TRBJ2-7	TGTGCCAGCAGCCAAGAAGGGGGGGTGAACGAGCAGTACTTC	CASSQEGGVNEQYF
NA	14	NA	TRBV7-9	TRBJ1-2	TGTGCCAGCAGAGGGGCAGGGTCGGAAGCTGGCTACACCTTC	CASRGAGSEAGYTF
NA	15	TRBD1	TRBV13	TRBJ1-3	TGTGCCAGCAGCTACTACAGGGGGCGTGGAAACACCATATATTTT	CASSYYRGRGNTIYF
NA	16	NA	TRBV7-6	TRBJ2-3	TGTGCCAGCAGTCTAAACTATGGCGGGCCCACAGATACGCAGTATTTT	CASSLNYGGPTDTQYF
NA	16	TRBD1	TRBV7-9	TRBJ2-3	TGTGCCAGCAGCTCTCTCGGGACAGGGGGCACAGATACGCAGTATTTT	CASSSLGTGGTDTQYF
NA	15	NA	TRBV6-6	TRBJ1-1	TGTGCCAGCAGTTACATCCAGGAGGTGCTCACTGAAGCTTTCTTT	CASSYIQEVLTEAFF
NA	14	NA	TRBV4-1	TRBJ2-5	TGCGCCAGCAGCCAAGATGATAGTCCGGGGACCCAGTACTTC	CASSQDDSPGTQYF
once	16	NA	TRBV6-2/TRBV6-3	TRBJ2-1	TGTGCCAGCAGTTCGGTCGTCGGGGGTTCCTACAATGAGCAGTTCTTC	CASSSVVGGSYNEQFF
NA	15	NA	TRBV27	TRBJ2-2	TGTGCCAGCAGTCTCAAAGGATGGGGTACCGGGGAGCTGTTTTTT	CASSLKGWGTGELFF
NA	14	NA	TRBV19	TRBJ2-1	TGTGCCAGTAGTATAGTTAGCTCCTACAATGAGCAGTTCTTC	CASSIVSSYNEQFF
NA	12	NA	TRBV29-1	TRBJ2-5	TGCAGCGTTACAGAACAACAAGAGACCCAGTACTTC	CSVTEQQETQYF
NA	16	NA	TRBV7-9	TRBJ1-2	TGTGCCAGCAGCCAGGAGTTTTCACGGCGCCAGGCCGGCTACACCTTC	CASSQEFSRRQAGYTF
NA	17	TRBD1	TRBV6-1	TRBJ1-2	TGTGCCAGCAGCCAGGACAGGGGGCCCTTAGCTAACTATGGCTACACCTTC	CASSQDRGPLANYGYTF
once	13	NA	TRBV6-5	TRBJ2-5	TGTGCCAGCAGCTTGCCGGGGGCAGAGACCCAGTACTTC	CASSLPGAETQYF
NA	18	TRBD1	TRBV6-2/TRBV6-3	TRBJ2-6	TGTGCCAGCAGCCCTCGCCGGGACAGGTCCTCTGGGGCCAACGTCCTGACTTTC	CASSPRRDRSSGANVLTF
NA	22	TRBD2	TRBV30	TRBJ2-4	TGTGCCTGGAGTGCTACCAGAACTCTAGCGGGAGGGCCACATGGAGCCAAAAACATTCAGTACTTC	CAWSATRTLAGGPHGAKNIQYF
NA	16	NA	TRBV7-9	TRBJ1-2	TGTGCCAGCAGCTTGTTAACAGAACCCGACAACTATGGCTACACCTTC	CASSLLTEPDNYGYTF
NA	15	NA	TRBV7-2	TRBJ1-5	TGTGCCAGCAGCGCCTTGGGGGTCAGCAATCAGCCCCAGCATTTT	CASSALGVSNQPQHF
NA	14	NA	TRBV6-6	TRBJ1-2	TGTGCCAGCAGTTACCTTAGCGGGTCCGATGGCTACACCTTC	CASSYLSGSDGYTF
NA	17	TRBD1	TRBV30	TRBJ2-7	TGTGCCTGGAGCGAACTCTTTTGGGACAGGGGGGACTACGAGCAGTACTTC	CAWSELFWDRGDYEQYF
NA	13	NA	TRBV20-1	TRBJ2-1	TGCAGTGCTAGAAAGAGAGTCGGGGATGAGCAGTTCTTC	CSARKRVGDEQFF
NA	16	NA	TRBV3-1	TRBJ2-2	TGTGCCAGCAGCCAAGAACAGCCTTCGAACACCGGGGAGCTGTTTTTT	CASSQEQPSNTGELFF
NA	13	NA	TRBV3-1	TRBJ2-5	TGTGCCAGCAGCCCGGACTTCGAAGAGACCCAGTACTTC	CASSPDFEETQYF
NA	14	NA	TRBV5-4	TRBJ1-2	TGTGCCAGCAGCTTGGGGGAGAGCTACTATGGCTACACCTTC	CASSLGESYYGYTF
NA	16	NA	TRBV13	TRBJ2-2	TGTGCCAGCAGCTTGTCCGAGACAGGCGACACCGGGGAGCTGTTTTTT	CASSLSETGDTGELFF
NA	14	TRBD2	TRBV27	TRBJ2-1	TGTGCCAGCAGGGTGGGACTAGCGGGGAATGAGCAGTTCTTC	CASRVGLAGNEQFF
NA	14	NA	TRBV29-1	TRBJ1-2	TGCAGCGTTGAAGACTCCCTCAGTCCGTATGGCTACACCTTC	CSVEDSLSPYGYTF
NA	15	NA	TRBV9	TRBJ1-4	TGTGCCAGCAGCGTAGGGGGGGGACCGGCTGAAAAACTGTTTTTT	CASSVGGGPAEKLFF
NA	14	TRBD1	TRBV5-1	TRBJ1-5	TGCGCCAGCAGCCTGACAGGGAACAATCAGCCCCAGCATTTT	CASSLTGNNQPQHF
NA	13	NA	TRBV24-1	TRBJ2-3	TGTGCCACCATCGACAGAAGCACAGATACGCAGTATTTT	CATIDRSTDTQYF
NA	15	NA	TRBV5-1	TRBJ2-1	TGCGCCAGCAGCTTGGGGGGTATGTCATACAATGAGCAGTTCTTC	CASSLGGMSYNEQFF
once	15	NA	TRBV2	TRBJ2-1	TGTGCCAGCAGGGATACTAGCAGCTCCTACAATGAGCAGTTCTTC	CASRDTSSSYNEQFF